The clone carrying this T cell receptor (beta chain) was detected only once. The data belong to a study of control samples from healthy donors and cancer patients. Here immunoSEQ multiplex PCR was the method, and the copy in TCRdb shows in-frame clones only, minus some. The sample has about 60,000 clones; roughly 86% are singletons. Trimming shortened V by 6 bases and J by 6 bases, and 14 bases separated the two germline ends. This CDR3 is built from 13 residues. Germline CDR1 MNHEY, CDR2 SVGAGI. The receptor's source is a man aged 45-60 years in good health. The chain employs TRBV6-5 and TRBJ1-2; no reliable D call. The sample comprised blood. The CDR3 nucleotides read TGTGCCAGCAGGTTGACACTCTCTGATGGCTACACCTTC. As protein: CASRLTLSDGYTF.